This TCR beta chain was retrieved from a study of PD-L1 blockade in urothelial cancer. Clones were read by immunoSEQ multiplex PCR, and TCRdb kept only the in-frame ones, dropping some. The sample shows roughly 77,000 clones, about 83% of them seen only once. The CDR3 length is 13 residues. V gave up 2 bases and J gave up 2 bases, with 4 bases separating them. CDR1 is MNHNS, CDR2 SASEGT, per germline. Time point described: pretreatment peripheral blood. The origin of this receptor is a woman between 65 and 79 years old with urothelial cancer. The chain recombines TRBV6-1 with TRBJ1-5; D gene uncertain. Sequenced material: PBMCs, taken around atezolizumab (anti-PD-L1) treatment. CDR3 sequence: CASSESGNQPQHF. The CDR3 nucleotides are TGTGCCAGCAGTGAATCGGGCAATCAGCCCCAGCATTTT.